The present TCR beta chain was sequenced within a study of CD8+CD57+ T cells in acquired aplastic anemia. Looking at the study overall: Sorting CD4+ and CD8+ cells gave DNA averaging approximately 3 ug.

Genomic DNA, serving as template, underwent TCR beta VDJ and CDR3 profiling. MiXCR was run by TCRdb on the reads, yielding one entry per CDR3 protein. The sample lists approximately 220,000 distinct CDR3 sequences, about 44% occurring once. CD8+CD57+ cell expansion, shown by flow cytometry, had occurred in the patients selected for sequencing. Germline values: CDR1 SGHVS, CDR2 FNYEAQ. The CDR3 loop spans 15 amino acids. Trimming cost V 5 bases and J 4 bases; bases outside gene matches: 6. General study points: CD8+ Simpson's diversity showed no significant patient-control difference. Found in both controls and patients were about 30 CD8+ CDR3 sequences.

This clonotype was observed many times. Its specificity is not known. This clonotype was sampled from a human donor with aplastic anemia. Sequences were obtained from sorted CD4+, CD8+, or CD8+CD57+ T cells (not recorded which) from PBMCs. The V gene is TRBV7-6, the J gene TRBJ2-7; TRBD2 aligns across 12 bases. The CDR3 bases are TGTGCCAGCAGCCCCACTAGCGGGAGGCCATACGAGCAGTACTTC. Residues: CASSPTSGRPYEQYF. Filled out from reference TRBV7-6 and TRBJ2-7, the complete variable domain reads GAGVSQSPRYKVTKRGQDVALRCDPISGHVSLYWYRQALGQGPEFLTYFNYEAQQDKSGLPNDRFSAERPEGSISTLTIQRTEQRDSAMYRCASSPTSGRPYEQYFGPGTRLTVT.